This TCR beta chain was identified during a study of spatial heterogeneity in lung cancer. Study-wide context: Mean representation of each unique TCR and UMI combination in the raw reads exceeded 8.5 occurrences.

Regarding the study as a whole: Mutation counts in tumors were tracked by counts of expanded intratumoral alpha and beta TCRs.

Germline trimming cut 4 bases from V and 9 bases from J; bases unmatched to any gene: 7. The V gene's germline CDR1 is SGHAT and CDR2 FQNNGV. The CDR3 loop spans 15 amino acids. TCRdb independently ran MiXCR on the 5' RACE reads; one entry per CDR3 protein. The top ten hold 21% of the sample, which has around 100,000 distinct CDR3 sequences, 4% to 4.5% seen once. As to time point: sample taken at primary tumor resection. At least ten counts were recorded for this clonotype. Its antigen is unknown. The chain joins TRBV11-2 to TRBJ2-1; 12 bases align to TRBD2. This TCR came from a male donor with early-stage non-small cell lung cancer. Material: lung tumor tissue, obtained at surgery. CDR3 in DNA: TGTGCCAGCAGCTCGACTAGCGGGAGTTTAATTGAGCAGTTCTTC. Residues: CASSSTSGSLIEQFF. Using reference TRBV11-2 and TRBJ2-1 for the parts outside the CDR3, the full variable domain is EAGVAQSPRYKIIEKRQSVAFWCNPISGHATLYWYQQILGQGPKLLIQFQNNGVVDDSQLPKDRFSAERLKGVDSTLKIQPAKLEDSAVYLCASSSTSGSLIEQFFGPGTRLTVL.